Described below is a single TCR beta chain sequence and its context. These data belong to a study of blood T cell repertoires in COVID-19. Overall study context: From the United States, Italy and Spain came samples of acute and convalescent COVID-19. In each case, the material was cDNA or gDNA derived from T cells, B-cell-depleted T cells, or PBMCs.

This table comes from immunoSEQ multiplex PCR, and its TCRdb copy is limited to in-frame clones, with some not included. The sample includes just over 200,000 clones, over 60% seen only once; the top ten take 5.5% to 7%. V lost 3 bases to trimming and J lost 4 bases, with 13 bases between them. CDR3 length: 15 residues. The V gene's germline CDR1 is LNHDA and CDR2 SQIVND (reference sequence). The receptor's source is a woman in her seventies with acute or convalescent COVID-19. Material for sequencing was peripheral blood. The chain is built from TRBV19 and TRBJ1-5; D is perhaps TRBD1 (6 bases). CDR3 region: CASSITRDTNQPQHF. The CDR3, as DNA: TGTGCCAGTAGTATTACTCGGGACACTAATCAGCCCCAGCATTTT.